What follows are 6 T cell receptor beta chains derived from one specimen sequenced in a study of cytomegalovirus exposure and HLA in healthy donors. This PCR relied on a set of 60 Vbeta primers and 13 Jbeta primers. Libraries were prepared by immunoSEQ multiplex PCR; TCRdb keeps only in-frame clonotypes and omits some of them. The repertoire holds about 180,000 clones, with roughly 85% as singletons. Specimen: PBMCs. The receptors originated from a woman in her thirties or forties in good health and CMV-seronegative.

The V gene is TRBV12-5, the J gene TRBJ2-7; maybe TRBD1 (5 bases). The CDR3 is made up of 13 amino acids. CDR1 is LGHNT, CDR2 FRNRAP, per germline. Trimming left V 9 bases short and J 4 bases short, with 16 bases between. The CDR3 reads CASTGPPPYEQYF. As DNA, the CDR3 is TGTGCTAGCACAGGTCCCCCACCTTACGAGCAGTACTTC.

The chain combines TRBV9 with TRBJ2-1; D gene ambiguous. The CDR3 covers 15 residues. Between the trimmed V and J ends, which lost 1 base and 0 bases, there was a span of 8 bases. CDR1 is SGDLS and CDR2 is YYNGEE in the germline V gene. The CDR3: CASSVQPSSYNEQFF. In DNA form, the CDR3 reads TGTGCCAGCAGCGTACAACCCAGCTCCTACAATGAGCAGTTCTTC.

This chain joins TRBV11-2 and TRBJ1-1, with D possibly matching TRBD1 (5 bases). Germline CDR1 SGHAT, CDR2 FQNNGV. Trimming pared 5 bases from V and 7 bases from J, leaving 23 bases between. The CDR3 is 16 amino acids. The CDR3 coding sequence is TGTGCCAGCAGCGCCAGGTTGACAGCACCCGCCTGTGAAGCTTTCTTT. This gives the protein CASSARLTAPACEAFF.

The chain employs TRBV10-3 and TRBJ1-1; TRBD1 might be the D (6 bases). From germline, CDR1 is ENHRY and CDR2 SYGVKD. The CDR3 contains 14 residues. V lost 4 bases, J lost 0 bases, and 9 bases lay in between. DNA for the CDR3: TGTGCCATCAGTGGGACAGAAATGAACACTGAAGCTTTCTTT. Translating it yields CAISGTEMNTEAFF.

CDR3 region: CASSVGQNSPLHF. Written as DNA, the CDR3 is TGTGCCAGCAGCGTAGGACAGAATTCACCCCTCCACTTT. The V call is TRBV9, the J call TRBJ1-6, with a weak D call TRBD1 (5 bases). The CDR3 loop spans 13 amino acids. The V end lost 0 bases, the J end lost 7 bases, and 5 bases lay between the germline ends. CDR1 is SGDLS and CDR2 is YYNGEE in the germline V gene.

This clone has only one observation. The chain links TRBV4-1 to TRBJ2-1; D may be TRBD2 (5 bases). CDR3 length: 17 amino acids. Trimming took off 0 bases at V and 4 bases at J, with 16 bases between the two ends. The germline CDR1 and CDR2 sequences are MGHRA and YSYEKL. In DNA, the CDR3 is TGCGCCAGCAGCCAAGATCTGGAGAGGGCCAGGTACAATGAGCAGTTCTTC. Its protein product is CASSQDLERARYNEQFF.